This T cell receptor (beta chain) was obtained from a study of T cell responses to AZD1222 COVID-19 vaccine. From germline, CDR1 is LGHDT and CDR2 YNNKEL (reference sequence). The CDR3 totals 14 residues. Between the trimmed V and J ends, which lost 5 bases and 4 bases, there was a span of 12 bases. As for this clone: Its antigen is unknown.

General study findings and limits: Baseline seropositivity occurred in only 5 or 6 AZD1222 recipients. A reported finding is that nearly half of spike-specific TCRs target unmutated variant regions.

The data were produced by immunoSEQ multiplex PCR, yet TCRdb's version contains in-frame clones alone and is incomplete. The sample lists 200,000 or so clones, around 90% occurring once. This TCR derives from an adult in good health. The V call is TRBV3-1 (or the pseudogene TRBV3-2), the J call TRBJ1-3, with a tentative D call TRBD1 (5 bases). Sample: peripheral blood, taken on day 0 of AZD1222 vaccination. Written as DNA, the CDR3 is TGTGCCAGCAGCGAGGGACTCCCGGGAAACACCATATATTTT. Amino acid sequence: CASSEGLPGNTIYF.